These 18 T cell receptor beta chains were all obtained from the same sample, sequenced in a study of T-cell reconstitution after alpha-beta-depleted transplantation in children. The TCRbeta library was prepared with unique molecular identifiers. Using its own MiXCR run on the PCR reads, TCRdb lists one record per CDR3 protein. The profile shows 200,000 to 300,000 distinct CDR3 sequences, approximately 8.9% of them singletons. The sample consisted of PBMCs, mostly from graft donor cells, taken 180 days after TCRalphabeta/CD19-depleted stem cell transplant. The receptors come from a male patient aged 10 to 17 who had a stem cell transplant for acute lymphoblastic leukemia, so the T cells may come from the graft donor.

The table lists this clonotype with many counts. CDR3 sequence: CSGGLARDNEQFF. CDR3 nucleotides: TGCAGCGGAGGACTAGCCAGGGACAATGAGCAGTTCTTC. V is TRBV29-1 and J is TRBJ2-1; 8 bases are a match to TRBD2. This CDR3 has 13 residues. The V gene's germline CDR1 is SQVTM and CDR2 ANQGSEA. V dropped 7 bases and J dropped 5; count of bases not matched to a gene: 7.

Many counts were recorded for this clonotype. V gene TRBV20-1 combines with J gene TRBJ2-7, with 9 bases identical to TRBD2. The CDR3 has 15 residues. In germline, CDR1 is DFQATT, CDR2 SNEGSKA (reference sequence). V gave up 6 bases and J gave up 0 bases; unmatched junction bases: 9. The CDR3 bases are TGCAGTGCGGACCGGGGACTAGCTACCTCCTACGAGCAGTACTTC. Encoded protein: CSADRGLATSYEQYF.

This clonotype has a count of ten or more. This sequence joins TRBV7-2 and TRBJ1-5; D is unresolved. Trimming shortened V by 2 bases and J by 0 bases, and 8 bases separated the two germline ends. Germline V gene sequence: CDR1 SGHTA, CDR2 FQGNSA. The CDR3 runs 15 residues. The CDR3 loop reads CASSLFGFSNQPQHF. DNA of the CDR3: TGTGCCAGCAGCTTATTCGGGTTTAGCAATCAGCCCCAGCATTTT.

This clonotype was seen at least ten times. V gene TRBV7-9 combines with J gene TRBJ2-3; tentative D call: TRBD2 (6 bases). V lost 5 bases and J lost 2, with 14 bases in between. Per germline, CDR1 SEHNR and CDR2 FQNEAQ (reference sequence). This CDR3 comprises 15 residues. The CDR3 region has the DNA TGTGCCAGCAGCCCGGGACTCCTACACACAGATACGCAGTATTTT. This gives the protein CASSPGLLHTDTQYF. The full variable domain, rest sourced from reference TRBV7-9 and TRBJ2-3, is DTGVSQNPRHKITKRGQNVTFRCDPISEHNRLYWYRQTLGQGPEFLTYFQNEAQLEKSRLLSDRFSAERPKGSFSTLEIQRTEQGDSAMYLCASSPGLLHTDTQYFGPGTRLTVL.

This clonotype is medium-sized (0.01 to 0.1%). The CDR3 spells CASSEQVGVQETQYF. The CDR3 DNA is TGTGCCAGCAGTGAGCAGGTCGGGGTGCAAGAGACCCAGTACTTC. V is TRBV25-1 and J is TRBJ2-5; TRBD2 might be the D (5 bases). This CDR3 has 15 amino acids. V gave up 3 bases and J gave up 2 bases, with 13 bases separating them. Germline V CDR1 and CDR2: MGHDK, SYGVNS.

This clonotype was detected only a few times. The chain combines TRBV28 with TRBJ2-2, with 11 bases identical to TRBD2. The CDR3 sequence is 22 residues long. The V segment lost 6 bases and the J segment 5 bases; nucleotides outside the gene matches: 26. From germline, CDR1 is MDHEN and CDR2 SYDVKM. The CDR3 sequence is CASSIWTRPVTSGVRGTGELFF. CDR3 DNA sequence: TGTGCCAGCAGCATATGGACAAGACCCGTGACTAGCGGGGTCCGCGGAACCGGGGAGCTGTTTTTT.

This clonotype was picked up many times. V is TRBV7-6 and J is TRBJ2-6; D gene unclear. V lost 1 base and J lost 9, with 10 bases in between. CDR3 length equals 14 residues. Germline-derived CDR1 and CDR2 are SGHVS and FNYEAQ. CDR3 region: CASSLGQLDNVLTF. The CDR3 region has the DNA TGTGCCAGCAGCTTAGGGCAACTCGACAACGTCCTGACTTTC.

A note on this clonotype: A much larger clone differs from this one at a single base, so this may be a read error. CDR3 nucleotide sequence: TGTGCCAGCAGTGGACAGGCGGGTATCTACGAGCAGTACTTC. This sequence encodes CASSGQAGIYEQYF. V is TRBV6-1 and J is TRBJ2-7; TRBD1 is a possible D gene (6 bases). The CDR3 consists of 14 residues. V was clipped by 4 bases and J by 3 bases, with 13 bases between them. The germline gives CDR1 MNHNS, CDR2 SASEGT.

Comment on this clonotype: A much larger clone is a single base away; this may be a read error. The gene calls are TRBV27 and TRBJ2-7, with D perhaps assigned TRBD1 or TRBD2 (5 bases each). The length of the CDR3 is 14 residues. Germline V gene sequence: CDR1 MNHEY, CDR2 SMNVEV (reference sequence). CDR3 in amino acids: CASSPGTESYEQSF. DNA of the CDR3: TGTGCCAGCAGTCCCGGGACGGAGTCCTACGAGCAGTCCTTC.

This clonotype appeared many times. The chain carries TRBV9 and TRBJ2-1; D possibly uses TRBD1 or TRBD2 (7 bases each). The V end lost 4 bases, the J end lost 5 bases, and 19 bases lay between the germline ends. There are 16 residues in the CDR3. From germline, CDR1 is SGDLS and CDR2 YYNGEE. CDR3 DNA: TGTGCCAGCAGCCGGGGGGACAGTATGTGGGACAATGAGCAGTTCTTC. It encodes CASSRGDSMWDNEQFF.

This clonotype was seen ten or more times. The chain has TRBV5-1 and TRBJ2-5; 8 nucleotides align to TRBD1. The CDR3 is 14 residues long. Germline V lookup: CDR1 SGHRS, CDR2 YFSETQ. The junction had 7 bases not matched to a gene; V was cut back by 4 bases and J by 5 bases. The CDR3 coding sequence is TGCGCCAGCAGCACGGACAGGGAGGCTGAGACCCAGTACTTC. This translates into CASSTDREAETQYF.

This clonotype came up many times. The chain recombines TRBV29-1 with TRBJ2-1; a possible D gene is TRBD2 (7 bases). V lost 6 bases and J 7 bases, leaving 16 bases between the germline ends. Looked up from germline, CDR1 is SQVTM and CDR2 is ANQGSEA. This CDR3 has 13 residues. As DNA, the CDR3 is TGCAGCGTCGAGGGGGGGGGCAGGAATGAGCAGTTCTTC. Encoded protein: CSVEGGGRNEQFF.

This clonotype was counted many times. The gene calls are TRBV20-1 and TRBJ2-7; TRBD2 is a possible D gene (5 bases). The germline V gene encodes CDR1 DFQATT and CDR2 SNEGSKA (reference sequence). Trimming cost V 6 bases and J 2 bases, with 14 bases left between them. This CDR3 contains 13 residues. The CDR3 region is CSAPTAGPYEQYF. The CDR3 DNA sequence: TGCAGTGCGCCGACTGCGGGCCCCTACGAGCAGTACTTC.

This clonotype occurred many times. CDR3 loop: CATSRGPGELFF. CDR3 DNA: TGTGCCACCAGTAGGGGACCCGGGGAGCTGTTTTTT. This chain connects TRBV24-1 to TRBJ2-2; D possibly matches TRBD1 or TRBD2 (5 bases each). CDR1 and CDR2 from the germline V gene are KGHDR and SFDVKD. This CDR3 region has 12 residues. Trimming pared 6 bases from V and 6 bases from J, leaving 7 bases between.

This clonotype has a count of ten or more. This chain links TRBV12-5 with TRBJ2-4; 9 bases map to TRBD1. The ends lost 1 base at V and 3 bases at J; junction bases unmatched: 16. Per germline, CDR1 LGHNT and CDR2 FRNRAP. The CDR3 loop spans 20 amino acids. This CDR3 reads CASGLASGTGRILGKNIQYF. DNA for the CDR3: TGTGCTAGTGGTTTGGCCTCCGGGACAGGGAGGATATTAGGCAAAAACATTCAGTACTTC.

This clonotype was seen ten or more times. CDR3 bases: TGCAGTGCTAGAGGGGGATCGGGCTCCTATAATTCACCCCTCCACTTT. This gives the protein CSARGGSGSYNSPLHF. The rearrangement uses TRBV20-1 and TRBJ1-6; D unresolved. The length of the CDR3 is 16 residues. Looked up from germline, CDR1 is DFQATT and CDR2 is SNEGSKA (reference sequence). V shed 1 base and J shed 0 bases, with 10 bases lying between them.

The chain links TRBV12-3 or TRBV12-4 to TRBJ2-3, with unresolved D. The CDR3 is made up of 13 amino acids. V was trimmed by 2 bases and J by 6 bases, leaving 9 bases between them. In DNA, the CDR3 is TGTGCCAGCAGTTTAAACACGTTGGATACGCAGTATTTT. This sequence encodes CASSLNTLDTQYF.

This clonotype was seen at least ten times. The chain links TRBV7-6 to TRBJ2-1, with 15 bases that match TRBD2. The V and J ends lost 0 bases and 3 bases, in that order; junction bases with no gene match: 9. This CDR3 has 20 residues. Germline CDR1 reads SGHVS; CDR2 reads FNYEAQ. CDR3 residues: CASSLAPGTSGRSYYNEQFF. In nucleotides, the CDR3 is TGTGCCAGCAGCTTAGCCCCGGGGACTAGCGGGAGGTCTTACTACAATGAGCAGTTCTTC.